The T cell receptor beta chain described here comes from a study of cytomegalovirus exposure and HLA in healthy donors. Amplification used 60 Vbeta primers and 13 Jbeta primers. This table comes from immunoSEQ multiplex PCR, and its TCRdb copy is limited to in-frame clones, with some not included. This sample has about 120,000 clones, with more than 60% found just once. Trimming removed 4 bases at V and 1 base at J, with 17 bases between. Germline CDR1 is MNHNS and CDR2 is SASEGT. The CDR3 totals 17 residues. Regarding this clone: What it recognizes is unknown.

Overall study findings and caveats: The authors reported that TCR beta sequences could predict HLA-A and HLA-B alleles. These predictions were accurate for most subjects in the first cohort. There were a few CMV-associated chains whose specificity for CMV antigens was confirmed in vitro. At a 0.05 false discovery rate, a later analysis found 16,951 TCR beta sequences to be associated with HLA alleles.

The genes are TRBV6-1 and TRBJ2-1, with D perhaps TRBD2 (5 bases). Sequenced sample: PBMCs. The receptor was isolated from a female donor in good health and CMV-seronegative. The DNA for the CDR3 is TGTGCCAGCAGTGTCAACCTCCGGGGAAAATCCTACAATGAGCAGTTCTTC. Amino acid sequence: CASSVNLRGKSYNEQFF.